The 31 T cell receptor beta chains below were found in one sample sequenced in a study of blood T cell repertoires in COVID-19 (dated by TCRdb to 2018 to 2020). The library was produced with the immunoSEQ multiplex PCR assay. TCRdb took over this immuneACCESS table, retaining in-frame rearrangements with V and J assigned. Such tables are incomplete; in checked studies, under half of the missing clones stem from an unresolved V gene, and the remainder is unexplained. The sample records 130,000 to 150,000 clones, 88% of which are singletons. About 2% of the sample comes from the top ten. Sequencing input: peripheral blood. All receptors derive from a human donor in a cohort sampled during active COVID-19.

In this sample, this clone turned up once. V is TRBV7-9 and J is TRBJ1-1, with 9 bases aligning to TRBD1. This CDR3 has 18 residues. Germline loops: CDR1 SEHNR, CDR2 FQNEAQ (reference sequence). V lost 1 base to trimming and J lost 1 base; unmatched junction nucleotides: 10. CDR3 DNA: TGTGCCAGCAGCTTAGGAAAAGGGACAGGGAATAGGAACACTGAAGCTTTCTTT. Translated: CASSLGKGTGNRNTEAFF.

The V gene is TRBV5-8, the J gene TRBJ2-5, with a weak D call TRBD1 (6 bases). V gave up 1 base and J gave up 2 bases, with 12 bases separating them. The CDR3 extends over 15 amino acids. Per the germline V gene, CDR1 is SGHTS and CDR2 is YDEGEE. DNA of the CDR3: TGTGCCAGCAGCTTGTCGAGGGGGAGACAAGAGACCCAGTACTTC. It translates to CASSLSRGRQETQYF.

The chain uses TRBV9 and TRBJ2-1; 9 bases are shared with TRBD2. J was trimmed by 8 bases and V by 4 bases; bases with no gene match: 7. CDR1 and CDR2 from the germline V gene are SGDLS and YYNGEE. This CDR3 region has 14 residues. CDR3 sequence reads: CASSRGLARDEQFF. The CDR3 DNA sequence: TGTGCCAGCAGCCGAGGACTAGCGAGGGATGAGCAGTTCTTC.

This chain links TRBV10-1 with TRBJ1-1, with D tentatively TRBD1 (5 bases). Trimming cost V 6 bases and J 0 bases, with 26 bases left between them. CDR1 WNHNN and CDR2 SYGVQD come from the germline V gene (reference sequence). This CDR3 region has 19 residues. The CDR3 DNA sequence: TGCGCCAGCAGCCAAGGGACGGGCCCGGGGGAAATTATGAACACTGAAGCTTTCTTT. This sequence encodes CASSQGTGPGEIMNTEAFF.

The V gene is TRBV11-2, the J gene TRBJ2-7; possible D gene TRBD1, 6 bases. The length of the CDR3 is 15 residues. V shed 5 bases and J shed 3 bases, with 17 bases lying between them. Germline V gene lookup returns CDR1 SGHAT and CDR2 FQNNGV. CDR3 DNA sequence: TGTGCCAGCAGCATCACAGGGATGTACGACTACGAGCAGTACTTC. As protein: CASSITGMYDYEQYF.

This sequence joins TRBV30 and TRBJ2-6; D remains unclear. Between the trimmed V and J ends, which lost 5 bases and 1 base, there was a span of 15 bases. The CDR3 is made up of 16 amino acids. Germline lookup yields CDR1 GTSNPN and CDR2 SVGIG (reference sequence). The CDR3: CAWSQSTISGANVLTF. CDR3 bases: TGTGCCTGGTCACAGAGTACAATTTCTGGGGCCAACGTCCTGACTTTC.

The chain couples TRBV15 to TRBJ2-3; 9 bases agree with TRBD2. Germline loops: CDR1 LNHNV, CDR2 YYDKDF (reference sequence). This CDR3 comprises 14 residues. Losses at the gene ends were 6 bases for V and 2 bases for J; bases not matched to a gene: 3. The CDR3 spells CATRASGTTDTQYF. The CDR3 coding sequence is TGTGCCACCAGAGCTAGCGGGACCACAGATACGCAGTATTTT.

The CDR3, as DNA: TGTGCCAGCAGCGCGACCCGGGGGACCACAGATACGCAGTATTTT. Protein sequence: CASSATRGTTDTQYF. J is TRBJ2-3 and V is TRBV9; D might be TRBD2 (6 bases). The germline gives CDR1 SGDLS, CDR2 YYNGEE. The CDR3 runs 15 residues. Deletions cut 3 bases from V and 2 bases from J, with 13 bases between.

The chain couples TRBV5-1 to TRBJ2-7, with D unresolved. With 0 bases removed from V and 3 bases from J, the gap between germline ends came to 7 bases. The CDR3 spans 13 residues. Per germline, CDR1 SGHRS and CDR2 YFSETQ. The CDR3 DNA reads TGCGCCAGCAGCTTGGAACCGCGCTACGAGCAGTACTTC. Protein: CASSLEPRYEQYF.

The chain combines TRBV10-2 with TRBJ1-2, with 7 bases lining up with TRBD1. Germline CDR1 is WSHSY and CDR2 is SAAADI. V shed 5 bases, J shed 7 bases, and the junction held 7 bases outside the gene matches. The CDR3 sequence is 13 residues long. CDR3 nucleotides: TGCGCCAGCAGTCATAGGGGGCCCGTTGGCTACACCTTC. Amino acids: CASSHRGPVGYTF.

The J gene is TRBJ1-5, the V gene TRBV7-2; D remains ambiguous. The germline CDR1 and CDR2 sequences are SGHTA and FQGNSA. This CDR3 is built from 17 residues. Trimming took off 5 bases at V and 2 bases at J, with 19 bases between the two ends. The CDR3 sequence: CASSPSPSPQGNQPQHF. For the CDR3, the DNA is TGTGCCAGCAGCCCTTCCCCTTCCCCCCAGGGCAATCAGCCCCAGCATTTT.

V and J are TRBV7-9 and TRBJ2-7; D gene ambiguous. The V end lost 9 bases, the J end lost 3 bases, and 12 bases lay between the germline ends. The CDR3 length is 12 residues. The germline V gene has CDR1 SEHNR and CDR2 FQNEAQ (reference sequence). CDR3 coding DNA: TGTGCCAGTTCCACTGAGAACTACGAGCAGTACTTC. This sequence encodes CASSTENYEQYF.

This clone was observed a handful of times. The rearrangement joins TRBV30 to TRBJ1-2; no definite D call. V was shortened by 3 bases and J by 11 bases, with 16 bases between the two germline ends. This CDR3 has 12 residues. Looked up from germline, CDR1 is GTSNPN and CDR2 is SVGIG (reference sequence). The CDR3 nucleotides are TGTGCCTGGAGAGTCTACCCGGAGAGATACACCTTC. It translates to CAWRVYPERYTF.

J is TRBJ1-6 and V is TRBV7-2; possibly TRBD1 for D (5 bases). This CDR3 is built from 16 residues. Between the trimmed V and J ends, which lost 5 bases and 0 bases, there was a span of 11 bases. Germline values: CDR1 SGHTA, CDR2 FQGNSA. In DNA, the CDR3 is TGTGCCAGCAGCCTCCGACAGAGCTCCTATAATTCACCCCTCCACTTT. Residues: CASSLRQSSYNSPLHF.

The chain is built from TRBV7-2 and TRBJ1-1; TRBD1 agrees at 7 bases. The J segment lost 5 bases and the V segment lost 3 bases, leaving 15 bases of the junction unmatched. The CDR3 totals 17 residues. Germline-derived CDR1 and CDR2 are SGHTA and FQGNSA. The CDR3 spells CASSFSRTTGVWTEAFF. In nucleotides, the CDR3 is TGTGCCAGCAGCTTCTCCAGGACAACAGGGGTATGGACTGAAGCTTTCTTT.

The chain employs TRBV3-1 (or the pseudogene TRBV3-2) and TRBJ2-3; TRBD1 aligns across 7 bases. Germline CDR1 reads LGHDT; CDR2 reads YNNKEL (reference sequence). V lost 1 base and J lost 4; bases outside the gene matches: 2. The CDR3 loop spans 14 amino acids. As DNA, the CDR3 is TGTGCCAGCAGCCAAGGACAGGGCGCAGATACGCAGTATTTT. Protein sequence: CASSQGQGADTQYF.

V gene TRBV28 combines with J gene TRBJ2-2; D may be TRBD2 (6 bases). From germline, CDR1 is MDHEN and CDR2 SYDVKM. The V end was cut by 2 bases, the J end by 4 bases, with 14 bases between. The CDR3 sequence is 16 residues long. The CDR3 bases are TGTGCCAGCAGTTTAAGCGGGCGGGGTCCCACCGGGGAGCTGTTTTTT. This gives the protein CASSLSGRGPTGELFF.

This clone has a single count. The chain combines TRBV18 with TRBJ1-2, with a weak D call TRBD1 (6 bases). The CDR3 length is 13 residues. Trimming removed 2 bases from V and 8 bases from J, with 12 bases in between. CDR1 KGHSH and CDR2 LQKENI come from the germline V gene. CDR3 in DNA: TGTGCCAGCTCACCAACCGGGACACACGGCTACACCTTC. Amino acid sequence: CASSPTGTHGYTF.

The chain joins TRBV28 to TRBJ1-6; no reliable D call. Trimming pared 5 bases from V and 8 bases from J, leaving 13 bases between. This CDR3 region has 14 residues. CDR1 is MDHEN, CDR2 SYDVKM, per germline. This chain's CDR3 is CASSTQWEDSPLHF. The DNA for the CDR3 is TGTGCCAGCAGTACCCAGTGGGAGGATTCACCCCTCCACTTT.

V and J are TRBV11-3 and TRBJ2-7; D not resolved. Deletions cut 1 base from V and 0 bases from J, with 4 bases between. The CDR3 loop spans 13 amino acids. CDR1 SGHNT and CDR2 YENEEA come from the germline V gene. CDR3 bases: TGTGCCAGCAGCTTAGGGAGCTCCTACGAGCAGTACTTC. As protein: CASSLGSSYEQYF.

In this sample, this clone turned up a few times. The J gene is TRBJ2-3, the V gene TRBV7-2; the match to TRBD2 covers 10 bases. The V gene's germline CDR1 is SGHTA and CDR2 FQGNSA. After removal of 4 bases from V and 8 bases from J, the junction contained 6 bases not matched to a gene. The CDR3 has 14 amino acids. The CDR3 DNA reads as TGTGCCAGCAGCTCCGGGACTAGCGAGTTTACGCAGTATTTT. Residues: CASSSGTSEFTQYF. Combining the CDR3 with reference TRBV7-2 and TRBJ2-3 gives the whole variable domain GAGVSQSPSNKVTEKGKDVELRCDPISGHTALYWYRQSLGQGLEFLIYFQGNSAPDKSGLPSDRFSAERTGGSVSTLTIQRTQQEDSAVYLCASSSGTSEFTQYFGPGTRLTVL.

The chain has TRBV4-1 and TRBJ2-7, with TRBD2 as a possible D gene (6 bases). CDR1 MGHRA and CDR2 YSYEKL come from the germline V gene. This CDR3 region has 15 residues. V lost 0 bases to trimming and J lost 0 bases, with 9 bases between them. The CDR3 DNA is TGCGCCAGCAGCCAAGATACGGGACTCTCCTACGAGCAGTACTTC. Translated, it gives CASSQDTGLSYEQYF.

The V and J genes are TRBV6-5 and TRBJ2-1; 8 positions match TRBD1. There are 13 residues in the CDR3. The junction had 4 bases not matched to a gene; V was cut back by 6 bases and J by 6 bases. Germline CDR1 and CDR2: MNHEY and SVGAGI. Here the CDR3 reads CASRGQGSNEQFF. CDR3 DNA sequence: TGTGCCAGCAGAGGACAGGGTTCCAATGAGCAGTTCTTC.

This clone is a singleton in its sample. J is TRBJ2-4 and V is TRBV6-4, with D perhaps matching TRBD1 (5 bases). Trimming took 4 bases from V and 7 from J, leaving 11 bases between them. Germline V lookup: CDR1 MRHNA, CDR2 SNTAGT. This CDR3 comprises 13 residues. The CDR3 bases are TGTGCCAGCAGTGGAACAGCAGGGAACATTCAGTACTTC. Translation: CASSGTAGNIQYF.

The CDR3 spells CASRQHDTNTGELFF. The DNA of the CDR3 is TGTGCCAGCAGGCAACACGATACGAACACCGGGGAGCTGTTTTTT. This sequence joins TRBV6-6 and TRBJ2-2; no clear D. The CDR3 is 15 amino acids. V was trimmed by 6 bases and J by 0 bases, leaving 11 bases between them. The germline gives CDR1 MNHNY, CDR2 SVGAGI (reference sequence).

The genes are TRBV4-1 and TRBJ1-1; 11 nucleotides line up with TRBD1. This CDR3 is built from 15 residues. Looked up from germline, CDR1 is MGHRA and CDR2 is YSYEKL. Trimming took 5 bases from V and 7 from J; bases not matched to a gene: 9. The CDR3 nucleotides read TGCGCCAGCAGCACTTCGGACAGGGGGCGCGGTGAAGCTTTCTTT. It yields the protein CASSTSDRGRGEAFF.

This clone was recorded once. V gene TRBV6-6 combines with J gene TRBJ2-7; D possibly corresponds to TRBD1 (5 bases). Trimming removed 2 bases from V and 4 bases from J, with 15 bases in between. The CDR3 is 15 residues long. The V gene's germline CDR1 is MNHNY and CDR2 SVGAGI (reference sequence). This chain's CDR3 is CASSYGYQGVYEQYF. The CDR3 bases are TGTGCCAGCAGTTACGGGTACCAGGGCGTTTACGAGCAGTACTTC.

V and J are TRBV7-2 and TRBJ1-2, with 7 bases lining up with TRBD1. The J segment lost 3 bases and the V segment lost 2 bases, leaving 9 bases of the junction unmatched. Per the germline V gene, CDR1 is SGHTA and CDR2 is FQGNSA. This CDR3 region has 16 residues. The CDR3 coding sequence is TGTGCCAGCAGCTTAACCCGGACAGGAGGGCACTATGGCTACACCTTC. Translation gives CASSLTRTGGHYGYTF. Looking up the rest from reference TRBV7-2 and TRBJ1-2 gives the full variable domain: GAGVSQSPSNKVTEKGKDVELRCDPISGHTALYWYRQSLGQGLEFLIYFQGNSAPDKSGLPSDRFSAERTGGSVSTLTIQRTQQEDSAVYLCASSLTRTGGHYGYTFGSGTRLTVV.

The CDR3 loop is CASSLEAGVTTEAFF. The DNA for the CDR3 is TGTGCCAGCAGCTTAGAGGCAGGGGTCACCACTGAAGCTTTCTTT. V usage is TRBV7-9 and J usage is TRBJ1-1, with D possibly being TRBD1 (6 bases). Germline-derived CDR1 and CDR2 are SEHNR and FQNEAQ (reference sequence). V lost 1 base to trimming and J lost 4 bases, with 13 bases between them. The CDR3 runs 15 residues.

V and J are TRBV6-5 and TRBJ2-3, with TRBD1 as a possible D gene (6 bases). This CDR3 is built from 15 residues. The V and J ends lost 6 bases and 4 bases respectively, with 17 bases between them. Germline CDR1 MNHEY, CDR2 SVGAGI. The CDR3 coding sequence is TGTGCCAGCAGCACATACCATGGGGGCCCAGATACGCAGTATTTT. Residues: CASSTYHGGPDTQYF.

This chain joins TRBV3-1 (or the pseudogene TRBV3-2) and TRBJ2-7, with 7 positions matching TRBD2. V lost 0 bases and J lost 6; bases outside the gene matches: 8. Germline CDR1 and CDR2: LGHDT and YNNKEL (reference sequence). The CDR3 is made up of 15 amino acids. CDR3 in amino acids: CASSQDPMGGGEQYF. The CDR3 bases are TGTGCCAGCAGCCAAGACCCGATGGGGGGGGGCGAGCAGTACTTC.